This TCR beta chain appears in the sequencing data of a study of metastatic and nonmetastatic thyroid tumors (TCRdb year 2020). Some background on the complete study: For patients with malignant and with benign thyroid disease, the researchers compared repertoires between peripheral blood samples and tumor or nodule tissue samples.

Points the paper makes about the study in general: TCR beta diversity was reported as significantly higher in malignant tumors than in benign nodules, in both blood and tumor samples.

No treatment had been received by any patient before thyroid surgery. Using T-cell receptor beta sequencing, the researchers looked back retrospectively at clinical samples from patients, gathered between about 2012 and 2018. The trim is 5 bases for V and 1 base for J, with a gap of 15 bases between the germline ends. Based on the germline V gene, the CDR1 and CDR2 sequences are MDHEN and SYDVKM. From the cysteine through the phenylalanine, the CDR3 covers 15 amino acids. Only CDR3 DNA is held: 45 bases, read in frame from base 1. Library prep was done by PCR. The sequencing machine was an Illumina HiSeq 4000. The TCR beta-chain CDR3 region of each patient was profiled by high-throughput sequencing. Per the original workflow: CDR3 differences across clinicopathological groups were used to build a classifier for discriminating distant-metastatic papillary thyroid cancer patients. Repertoire diversity was assessed with the Shannon index, and tumor-blood repertoire similarity with the Morisita-Horn index. The public reads were quality trimmed at Q25 with fastp and then assembled into clones with MiXCR by TCRdb, keeping productive beta chains. These V and J calls derive from TCRdb rather than the authors' analysis. The sample data list under 35,000 clones, and 15% to 20% of these were observed just once. Under 25% of the sample is taken by the ten largest.

About this clone itself: Its antigen target is currently unknown. Per-base qualities were not stored, and no clone one base away is much larger.

The sample consisted of blood. Here the chain combines TRBV28 and TRBJ2-7; no D gene can be assigned with confidence. The TCR sequence derives from a female donor with papillary thyroid cancer or a benign thyroid nodule (not recorded which). Some clones in this sample may be carry-over from other donors' samples. The encoded CDR3 is CASSNYKSYSYEQYF. The nucleotide sequence reads as follows: TGTGCCAGCAGTAATTATAAGTCATATTCCTACGAGCAGTACTTC.